These 16 T cell receptor beta chains were all obtained from the same sample, sequenced in a study of blood T cell repertoires in COVID-19. Clones were read by immunoSEQ multiplex PCR, and TCRdb kept only the in-frame ones, dropping some. The data show about 180,000 clones, around 83% seen once. Sequencing was carried out using peripheral blood. The receptors stem from a woman in her 70s with COVID-19, enrolled during active disease.

Written as DNA, the CDR3 is TGTGCCACTAGGGGCGGAGCGGAGCTTACTACCGGGGAGCTGTTTTTT. Amino acids: CATRGGAELTTGELFF. J is TRBJ2-2 and V is TRBV19; D is perhaps TRBD1 or TRBD2 (5 bases each). In germline, CDR1 is LNHDA, CDR2 SQIVND (reference sequence). The V gene lost 10 bases and the J gene lost 5 bases, with 23 bases spanning the gap. The CDR3 consists of 16 residues.

This chain uses TRBV2 with TRBJ2-7; perhaps TRBD1 as D (6 bases). V was trimmed by 7 bases and J by 0 bases, leaving 13 bases between them. This CDR3 comprises 14 residues. Germline CDR1 is SNHLY and CDR2 is FYNNEI. The CDR3 nucleotides read TGTGCCAGCAAGCGGCAGGGGAACTCCTACGAGCAGTACTTC. Residues: CASKRQGNSYEQYF. The entire variable domain, with the rest obtained from reference TRBV2 and TRBJ2-7, is as follows: EPEVTQTPSHQVTQMGQEVILRCVPISNHLYFYWYRQILGQKVEFLVSFYNNEISEKSEIFDDQFSVERPDGSNFTLKIRSTKLEDSAMYFCASKRQGNSYEQYFGPGTRLTVT.

V and J are TRBV19 and TRBJ1-4; D gene uncertain. The CDR3 extends over 13 amino acids. Trimming pared 3 bases from V and 7 bases from J, leaving 9 bases between. Looked up from germline, CDR1 is LNHDA and CDR2 is SQIVND (reference sequence). The CDR3 bases are TGTGCCAGTAGTATTGGGCCGCCTGAAAAACTGTTTTTT. Protein: CASSIGPPEKLFF.

V gene TRBV29-1 combines with J gene TRBJ1-6; 7 nucleotides line up with TRBD1. In germline, CDR1 is SQVTM, CDR2 ANQGSEA. This CDR3 has 13 residues. V lost 7 bases and J lost 7; bases outside the gene matches: 7. CDR3 DNA: TGCAGCGCCCGACAGGGCGGGAATTCACCCCTCCACTTT. This encodes CSARQGGNSPLHF.

This clone was seen only once. Additional DNA sequences in this sample encode the identical CDR3. V is TRBV5-1 and J is TRBJ1-3; D remains ambiguous. The CDR3 contains 14 residues. Trimming shortened V by 1 base and J by 0 bases, and 5 bases separated the two germline ends. The V gene's germline CDR1 is SGHRS and CDR2 YFSETQ. CDR3 bases: TGCGCCAGCAGCTTGCCAGGCTCTGGAAACACCATATATTTT. It is translated as CASSLPGSGNTIYF.

The rearrangement uses TRBV28 and TRBJ1-6; D perhaps matches TRBD1 (5 bases). CDR1 is MDHEN and CDR2 is SYDVKM in the germline V gene. Trimming cost V 3 bases and J 7 bases, with 10 bases left between them. The CDR3 consists of 14 residues. The CDR3 nucleotides read TGTGCCAGCAGTTTCGGCGGGACCAATTCACCCCTCCACTTT. Protein product: CASSFGGTNSPLHF.

The chain uses TRBV19 and TRBJ2-2; no firm D call. Trimming left V 3 bases short and J 2 bases short, with 7 bases between. The CDR3 sequence is 14 residues long. Germline V gene data show CDR1 as LNHDA and CDR2 as SQIVND (reference sequence). CDR3 DNA sequence: TGTGCCAGTAGTATTCTAGGTAACACCGGGGAGCTGTTTTTT. Translating gives CASSILGNTGELFF. The whole variable domain, remainder taken from reference TRBV19 and TRBJ2-2, is DGGITQSPKYLFRKEGQNVTLSCEQNLNHDAMYWYRQDPGQGLRLIYYSQIVNDFQKGDIAEGYSVSREKKESFPLTVTSAQKNPTAFYLCASSILGNTGELFFGEGSRLTVL.

The chain combines TRBV28 with TRBJ1-2; D gene ambiguous. V lost 6 bases and J 4 bases, leaving 15 bases between the germline ends. CDR3 size: 14 residues. The germline CDR1 and CDR2 sequences are MDHEN and SYDVKM. The CDR3 loop reads CASSTTQVTYGYTF. The CDR3 DNA reads TGTGCCAGCAGCACAACCCAGGTTACCTATGGCTACACCTTC.

The V gene is TRBV28, the J gene TRBJ1-1, with 9 bases aligning to TRBD1. Germline V lookup: CDR1 MDHEN, CDR2 SYDVKM. Trimming took 5 bases from V and 0 from J; bases not matched to a gene: 1. This CDR3 is built from 14 residues. In DNA, the CDR3 is TGTGCCAGCAGTACAGGGGGCATGAACACTGAAGCTTTCTTT. It encodes CASSTGGMNTEAFF.

The chain is built from TRBV2 and TRBJ1-1; D is perhaps TRBD1 (5 bases). The ends were cut back, 3 bases at V and 0 bases at J, with 14 bases in the middle. The CDR3 consists of 16 residues. CDR1 is SNHLY and CDR2 is FYNNEI in the germline V gene. CDR3: CASSESQKQVNTEAFF. The CDR3 DNA follows: TGTGCCAGCAGTGAGAGCCAAAAACAGGTGAACACTGAAGCTTTCTTT.

This sequence joins TRBV18 and TRBJ2-5; D not resolved. This CDR3 spans 15 amino acids. The germline CDR1 and CDR2 sequences are KGHSH and LQKENI. V was pared by 0 bases and J by 2 bases, with 10 bases between. The CDR3 DNA reads TGTGCCAGCTCACCACCATCAACAGCTCAAGAGACCCAGTACTTC. Its translation is CASSPPSTAQETQYF.

This clone was observed once. The V call is TRBV10-1, the J call TRBJ2-5; D not certain. The V end was cut by 0 bases, the J end by 5 bases, with 16 bases between. The V gene's germline CDR1 is WNHNN and CDR2 SYGVQD (reference sequence). CDR3 length equals 16 residues. CDR3 sequence (DNA): TGCGCCAGCAGTGAGTCGGGCCAGCCCCGGTCGGAGACCCAGTACTTC. Translated: CASSESGQPRSETQYF.

The chain employs TRBV19 and TRBJ2-5; no definite D call. V lost 10 bases, J lost 4 bases, and 19 bases lay in between. The CDR3 covers 14 residues. Germline V gives CDR1 LNHDA, CDR2 SQIVND (reference sequence). CDR3 protein: CATTRGFLGETQYF. The DNA for the CDR3 is TGTGCCACCACCCGAGGCTTCTTAGGAGAGACCCAGTACTTC.

The chain is built from TRBV19 and TRBJ1-3; no reliable D call. The CDR3 has 14 amino acids. V was shortened by 4 bases and J by 0 bases, with 7 bases between the two germline ends. Germline loops: CDR1 LNHDA, CDR2 SQIVND (reference sequence). The CDR3 coding sequence is TGTGCCAGTAGTAGGGCGTACTCTGGAAACACCATATATTTT. This codes for CASSRAYSGNTIYF. The full variable domain, with the rest looked up from reference TRBV19 and TRBJ1-3, is DGGITQSPKYLFRKEGQNVTLSCEQNLNHDAMYWYRQDPGQGLRLIYYSQIVNDFQKGDIAEGYSVSREKKESFPLTVTSAQKNPTAFYLCASSRAYSGNTIYFGEGSWLTVV.

The rearrangement joins TRBV4-3 to TRBJ2-2; D unresolved. The CDR3 extends over 14 amino acids. The germline CDR1 and CDR2 sequences are LGHNA and YSLEER. Trimming left V 4 bases short and J 7 bases short, with 13 bases between. CDR3 loop: CASSLSIPGGELFF. In DNA, the CDR3 is TGCGCCAGCAGCCTGTCCATTCCGGGCGGGGAGCTGTTTTTT.

Details on this clone: The same CDR3 arises from other DNA sequences in this sample as well. The chain employs TRBV18 and TRBJ1-1; D gene unclear. V was cut by 3 bases and J by 5 bases, with 10 bases left in between. This CDR3 is built from 13 residues. Per the germline V gene, CDR1 is KGHSH and CDR2 is LQKENI. CDR3 sequence reads: CASSPPSGTEAFF. CDR3 DNA: TGTGCCAGCTCACCCCCCTCAGGTACTGAAGCTTTCTTT.